This entry lists 5 T cell receptor beta chains sequenced from one sample in a study of early T cells in non-severe SARS-CoV-2 infection. TCRdb processed the 5' RACE reads anew with MiXCR; each CDR3 protein has one entry. The table includes 85,000 to 90,000 distinct CDR3 sequences, roughly 14% detected once. The specimen sequenced was whole blood. These TCRs come from an adult who was a healthcare worker with PCR-confirmed SARS-CoV-2 infection or an uninfected control (not recorded which).

The CDR3 loop is CASSHLPGPNQPQHF. The CDR3 nucleotides read TGCGCCAGCAGCCATCTCCCCGGACCCAATCAGCCCCAGCATTTT. This chain links TRBV4-1 with TRBJ1-5; D not certain. The length of the CDR3 is 15 residues. Germline CDR1 MGHRA, CDR2 YSYEKL. The ends were cut back, 3 bases at V and 3 bases at J, with 12 bases in the middle.

This clonotype has a handful of counts. The chain recombines TRBV19 with TRBJ2-4; no clear D gene. CDR3 size: 18 residues. Deletions cut 1 base from V and 0 bases from J, with 16 bases between. CDR1 and CDR2 from the germline V gene are LNHDA and SQIVND (reference sequence). In nucleotides, the CDR3 is TGTGCCAGTAGTATAGTTCTCTGGGAATACTCAGCCAAAAACATTCAGTACTTC. Protein product: CASSIVLWEYSAKNIQYF. The complete variable domain, with remaining parts taken from reference TRBV19 and TRBJ2-4, reads DGGITQSPKYLFRKEGQNVTLSCEQNLNHDAMYWYRQDPGQGLRLIYYSQIVNDFQKGDIAEGYSVSREKKESFPLTVTSAQKNPTAFYLCASSIVLWEYSAKNIQYFGAGTRLSVL.

This clonotype was picked up a small number of times. The J gene is TRBJ1-5, the V gene TRBV2; D not certain. The CDR3 loop spans 15 amino acids. Trimming left V 4 bases short and J 1 base short, with 11 bases between. From germline, CDR1 is SNHLY and CDR2 FYNNEI. Here the CDR3 reads CASSAPQESNQPQHF. The CDR3 region has the DNA TGTGCCAGCAGTGCCCCTCAGGAAAGCAATCAGCCCCAGCATTTT.

The V and J genes are TRBV6-1 and TRBJ1-1; D ambiguous. Germline V gene sequence: CDR1 MNHNS, CDR2 SASEGT. This CDR3 spans 14 amino acids. V was shortened by 4 bases and J by 4 bases, with 13 bases between the two germline ends. CDR3 DNA: TGTGCCAGCAGTGTTAAGGGCTGGGCCACTGAAGCTTTCTTT. Its protein is CASSVKGWATEAFF.

The V gene is TRBV11-2, the J gene TRBJ2-1; 10 bases match TRBD2. Germline CDR1 is SGHAT and CDR2 is FQNNGV. V lost 2 bases, J lost 8 bases, and 6 bases stayed unmatched. The CDR3 contains 15 residues. CDR3 protein: CASSLLAGGFDEQFF. The CDR3 coding sequence is TGTGCCAGCAGCTTATTAGCGGGGGGTTTCGATGAGCAGTTCTTC.